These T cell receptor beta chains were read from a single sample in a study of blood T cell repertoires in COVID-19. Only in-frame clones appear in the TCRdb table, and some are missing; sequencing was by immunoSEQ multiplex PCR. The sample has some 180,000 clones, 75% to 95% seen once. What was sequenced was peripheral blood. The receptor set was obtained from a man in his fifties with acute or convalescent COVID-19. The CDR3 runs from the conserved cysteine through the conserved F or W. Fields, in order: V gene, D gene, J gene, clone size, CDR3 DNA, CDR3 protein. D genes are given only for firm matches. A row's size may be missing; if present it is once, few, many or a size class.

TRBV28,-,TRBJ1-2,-,TGTGCCAGTCAGTCCGGGTTTCGAGATCTGAGGGGCTACACCTTC,CASQSGFRDLRGYTF
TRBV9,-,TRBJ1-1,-,TGTGCCAGCAGCCCCAGGGTGTACGGCCCGAACACTGAAGCTTTCTTT,CASSPRVYGPNTEAFF
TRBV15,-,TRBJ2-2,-,TGTGCCACCAGCAGAGACCCCCGGGTAAACACCGGGGAGCTGTTTTTT,CATSRDPRVNTGELFF
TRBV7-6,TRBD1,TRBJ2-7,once,TGTGCCAGCAGCCCGTGGACAGGGAGCTCCTACGAGCAGTACTTC,CASSPWTGSSYEQYF
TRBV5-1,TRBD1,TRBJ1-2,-,TGCGCCAGCAGCTTGTTGGGACAGACAAACTATGGCTACACCTTC,CASSLLGQTNYGYTF
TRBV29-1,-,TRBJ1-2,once,TGCAGCCTCGACGGAGGCACCTTC,CSLDGGTF
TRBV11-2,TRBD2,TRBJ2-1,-,TGTGCCAGCAGCTTAGAAGGGACTAGCGGGAATCATGAGCAGTTCTTC,CASSLEGTSGNHEQFF
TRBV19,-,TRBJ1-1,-,TGTGCCAGTAGTAACCCAACACAGGGTTGGGGGACTGAAGCTTTCTTT,CASSNPTQGWGTEAFF
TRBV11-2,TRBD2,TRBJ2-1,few,TGTGCCAGCAGCTTAGTGGCTTTGCTAGCGGGGGACAATGAGCAGTTCTTC,CASSLVALLAGDNEQFF
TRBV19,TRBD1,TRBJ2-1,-,TGTGCCAGTAGAAACGCAGGGGGCTTCTACAATGAGCAGTTCTTC,CASRNAGGFYNEQFF
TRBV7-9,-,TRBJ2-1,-,TGTGCCAGCAGCTTAGGGGGCACGGTTGGTTGGTTCGTGTATGAGCAGTTCTTC,CASSLGGTVGWFVYEQFF
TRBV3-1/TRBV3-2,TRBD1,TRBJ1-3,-,TGTGCCAGGGACAGGAGCTCTGGAAACACCATATATTTT,CARDRSSGNTIYF
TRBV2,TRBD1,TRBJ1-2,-,TGTGCCAGCAGTGAAGCGCTTCACAGGGGTGGCTACACCTTC,CASSEALHRGGYTF
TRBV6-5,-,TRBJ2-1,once,TGTGCCAGCAGAAGGACTGGGCCGCATGAGCAGTTCTTC,CASRRTGPHEQFF
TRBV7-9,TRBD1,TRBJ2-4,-,TGTGCCAGCAGCCCTCGTCCCGGGACAGGGGGGGCCAAAAACATTCAGTACTTC,CASSPRPGTGGAKNIQYF
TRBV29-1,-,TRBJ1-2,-,TGCAGCGCCCGACAGGCCTGGGGCTATGGCTACACCTTC,CSARQAWGYGYTF
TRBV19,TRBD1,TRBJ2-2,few,TGTGCCAGTAGTATAATGCGCGAGTCACAGGGGGCCGCCGGGGAGCTGTTTTTT,CASSIMRESQGAAGELFF
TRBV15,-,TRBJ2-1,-,TGTGCCACCAGCAGCCGCGGGACTGGAAACAATGAGCAGTTCTTC,CATSSRGTGNNEQFF
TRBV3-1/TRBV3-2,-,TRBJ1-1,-,TGTGCCAGCAGCCTTAATGTTGGTGGCAGTGAAGCTTTCTTT,CASSLNVGGSEAFF
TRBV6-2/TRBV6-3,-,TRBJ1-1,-,TGTGCCAGCAGTCCCGACACTGAAGCTTTCTTT,CASSPDTEAFF
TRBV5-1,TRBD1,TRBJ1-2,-,TGCGCCAGCAGCCCGGGACAGGGTTATGGCTACACCTTC,CASSPGQGYGYTF
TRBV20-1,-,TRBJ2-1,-,TGCAGTGCCCCACTGCATAATGAGCAGTTCTTC,CSAPLHNEQFF
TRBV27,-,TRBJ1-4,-,TGTGCCAGCAAACCTTACCAGGGTAATGAAAAACTGTTTTTT,CASKPYQGNEKLFF
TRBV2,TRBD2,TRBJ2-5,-,TGTGCCAGCAGACCCCTAGCGGGGGGTGGGGCCCAGTACTTC,CASRPLAGGGAQYF
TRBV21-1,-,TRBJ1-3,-,TGTGCCAGCAGCAAGGACAGTTCATCCCCCTCTGGAAACACCATATATTTT,CASSKDSSSPSGNTIYF
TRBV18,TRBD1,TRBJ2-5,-,TGTGCCAGCTCACCCGTCGGACAGGGTAAAGAGACCCAGTACTTC,CASSPVGQGKETQYF
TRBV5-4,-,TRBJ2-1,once,TGTGCCAGCAGCTTGGCGGCTAGCGTTCCTGGGAATGAGCAGTTCTTC,CASSLAASVPGNEQFF
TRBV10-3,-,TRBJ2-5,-,TGTGCCATCAGCACCGGAGGAAGCGGCGGAGAGACCCAGTACTTC,CAISTGGSGGETQYF
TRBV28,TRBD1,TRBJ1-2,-,TGTGCCAGCAGTTTAAATGGACAGGAGAACTATGGCTACACCTTC,CASSLNGQENYGYTF
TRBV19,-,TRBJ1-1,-,TGTGCCAGTACAGGGAACACTGAAGCTTTCTTT,CASTGNTEAFF
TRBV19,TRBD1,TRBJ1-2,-,TGTGCCAGTGCGAAATGGGGCGGACAGGGTACGAGCTACACCTTC,CASAKWGGQGTSYTF
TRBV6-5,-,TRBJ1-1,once,TGTGCCAGTCCGGGGACATTCGTAACTGAAGCTTTCTTT,CASPGTFVTEAFF
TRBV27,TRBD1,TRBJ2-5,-,TGTGCCAGCAGCCAGATACCCCCTTACAGGGGGCGCAGGGAGACCCAGTACTTC,CASSQIPPYRGRRETQYF
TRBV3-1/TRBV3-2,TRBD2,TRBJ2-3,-,TGTGCCAGCAGCCAAGATTCAAGTAGCGGGGGGGGAGATACGCAGTATTTT,CASSQDSSSGGGDTQYF
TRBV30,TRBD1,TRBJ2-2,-,TGTGCCTGGAGTGTAGGCAGGGGGCAAAACACCGGGGAGCTGTTTTTT,CAWSVGRGQNTGELFF
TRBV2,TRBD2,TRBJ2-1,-,TGTGCCAGCAGAACGACTAGCGGGGGGGCCTTGCCAAATGAGCAGTTCTTC,CASRTTSGGALPNEQFF
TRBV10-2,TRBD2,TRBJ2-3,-,TGCGCCAGCAGTGGCGAGCGGGGGGGTTATACGCAGTATTTT,CASSGERGGYTQYF
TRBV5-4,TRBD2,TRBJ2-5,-,TGTGCCAGCAGCTCGCCCGACTTGGCCCAGCGGGAGGATGAGGAGACCCAGTACTTC,CASSSPDLAQREDEETQYF
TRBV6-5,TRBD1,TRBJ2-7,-,TGTGCCAGCAGTTCCTCGGGACAGGTCTACGAGCAGTACTTC,CASSSSGQVYEQYF
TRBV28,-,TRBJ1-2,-,TGTGCCAGCAGTTCCCGCTATGGCTACACCTTC,CASSSRYGYTF
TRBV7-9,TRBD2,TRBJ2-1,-,TGTGCCAGCAGCTTAGCCCGGCGGGAGCGGCCGGGAGAGCAGTTCTTC,CASSLARRERPGEQFF
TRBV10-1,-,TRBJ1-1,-,TGCGCCAGCAGTGCACGGGTTGGCACTGAAGCTTTCTTT,CASSARVGTEAFF
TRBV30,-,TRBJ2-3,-,TGTGCCTGGAGCCTCCCGCCAGCGGTGAATACGCAGTATTTT,CAWSLPPAVNTQYF